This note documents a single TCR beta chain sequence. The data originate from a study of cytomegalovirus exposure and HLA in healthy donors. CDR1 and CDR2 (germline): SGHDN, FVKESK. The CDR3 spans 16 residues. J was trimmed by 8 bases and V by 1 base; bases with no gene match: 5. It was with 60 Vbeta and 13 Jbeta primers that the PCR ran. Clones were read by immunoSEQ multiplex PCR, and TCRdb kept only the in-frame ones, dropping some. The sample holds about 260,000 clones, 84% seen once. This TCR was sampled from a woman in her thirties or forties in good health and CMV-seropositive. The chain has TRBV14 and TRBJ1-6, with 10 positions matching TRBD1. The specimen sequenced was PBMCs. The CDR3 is CASSQVYGTGDSPLHF. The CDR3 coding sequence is TGTGCCAGCAGCCAAGTTTACGGGACAGGGGATTCACCCCTCCACTTT.